Presented here are 12 T cell receptor beta chains from one specimen sequenced in a study of blood T cell repertoires in COVID-19. The protocol was immunoSEQ multiplex PCR, while the TCRdb copy is restricted to in-frame clones and leaves out a portion. The sample shows a few hundred thousand clones, 84% of them seen only once. The sample taken for sequencing was peripheral blood. These receptors were collected from a human donor in a cohort sampled during active COVID-19.

The V call is TRBV29-1, the J call TRBJ2-1, with TRBD2 matching over 7 bases. CDR1 and CDR2 (germline): SQVTM, ANQGSEA. Trimming at V came to 4 bases and at J to 9 bases, leaving 3 bases not matched to a gene. The CDR3 totals 11 residues. The CDR3 DNA is TGCAGCGTTGGCGCTAGCGGTGAGCAGTTCTTC. It is translated as CSVGASGEQFF.

The V and J genes are TRBV24-1 and TRBJ2-5; 7 bases fit TRBD1. The V gene's germline CDR1 is KGHDR and CDR2 SFDVKD. The CDR3 has 18 residues. The trim removed 0 bases at V and 2 bases at J, leaving 11 bases unmatched. The CDR3 region has the DNA TGTGCCACCAGTGATTTGCGAGAGGGACAGAACGCACAAGAGACCCAGTACTTC. It codes for CATSDLREGQNAQETQYF.

This clone was recorded a few times. The chain employs TRBV29-1 and TRBJ2-7; D possibly corresponds to TRBD1 (5 bases). The germline gives CDR1 SQVTM, CDR2 ANQGSEA. CDR3 size: 13 residues. V lost 4 bases to trimming and J lost 0 bases, with 10 bases between them. The CDR3 DNA reads TGCAGCGTTGTCAGGGCTAGCTCCTACGAGCAGTACTTC. Translation: CSVVRASSYEQYF.

V and J are TRBV2 and TRBJ2-7; 7 bases line up with TRBD1. Trimming took 6 bases from V and 2 from J; bases not matched to a gene: 13. Germline V gives CDR1 SNHLY, CDR2 FYNNEI. This CDR3 is 16 amino acids long. Here the CDR3 reads CASRERTGEPPYEQYF. The CDR3 DNA reads as TGTGCCAGCAGAGAACGTACAGGGGAACCCCCCTACGAGCAGTACTTC.

With regard to this clone: Relative to the germline gene, one junction end is altered; a read error may explain this. CDR3 residues: CASSLRRTIYANF. The DNA for the CDR3 is TGTGCCAGCAGTCTCCGCCGGACTATTTACGCGAACTTC. The rearrangement uses TRBV28 and TRBJ2-7; weak D call: TRBD2 (6 bases). The CDR3 is made up of 13 amino acids. Germline V gene sequence: CDR1 MDHEN, CDR2 SYDVKM.

V usage is TRBV3-1 (or the pseudogene TRBV3-2) and J usage is TRBJ2-2; 9 nucleotides match TRBD1. V shed 1 base and J 9 bases; nucleotides not matched to a gene: 6. This CDR3 spans 15 amino acids. Germline CDR1 and CDR2: LGHDT and YNNKEL (reference sequence). This CDR3 is CASSQVRDRDRELFF. For the CDR3, the DNA is TGTGCCAGCAGCCAAGTCCGGGACAGGGATAGGGAGCTGTTTTTT.

The chain recombines TRBV11-2 with TRBJ1-4; tentatively, D is TRBD1 (5 bases). CDR3 length: 16 amino acids. Germline-derived CDR1 and CDR2 are SGHAT and FQNNGV. Deletions cut 2 bases from V and 8 bases from J, with 18 bases between. CDR3 residues: CASSLIGANGGEKLFF. CDR3 nucleotides: TGTGCCAGCAGCTTAATAGGGGCAAACGGTGGAGAAAAACTGTTTTTT.

The chain carries TRBV7-8 and TRBJ2-7; maybe TRBD1 (6 bases). The CDR3 sequence is 13 residues long. Germline-derived CDR1 and CDR2 are SGHVS and FQNEAQ. V lost 5 bases, J lost 4 bases, and 12 bases lay in between. The CDR3: CASSHLGGYEQYF. DNA of the CDR3: TGTGCCAGCAGCCACCTAGGGGGTTACGAGCAGTACTTC.

V is TRBV6-5 and J is TRBJ2-7, with D tentatively TRBD2 (6 bases). The CDR3 is 15 residues long. With 6 bases removed from V and 1 base from J, the gap between germline ends came to 16 bases. The germline gives CDR1 MNHEY, CDR2 SVGAGI. The CDR3 DNA sequence: TGTGCCAGCAGGAAAAAACGGGAGTCGTCCTACGAGCAGTACTTC. Protein: CASRKKRESSYEQYF.

The chain uses TRBV18 and TRBJ2-5, with TRBD1 matching over 10 bases. V was clipped by 4 bases and J by 4 bases; unmatched bases: 9. Germline loops: CDR1 KGHSH, CDR2 LQKENI. The CDR3 totals 16 residues. The CDR3 protein is CASSRWTGGRGETQYF. For the CDR3, the DNA is TGTGCCAGCTCACGTTGGACAGGGGGACGCGGAGAGACCCAGTACTTC. The variable domain in full, with the rest retrieved from reference TRBV18 and TRBJ2-5, is NAGVMQNPRHLVRRRGQEARLRCSPMKGHSHVYWYRQLPEEGLKFMVYLQKENIIDESGMPKERFSAEFPKEGPSILRIQQVVRGDSAAYFCASSRWTGGRGETQYFGPGTRLLVL.

The V call is TRBV30, the J call TRBJ2-1, with 8 bases aligning to TRBD2. V dropped 4 bases and J dropped 0; count of bases not matched to a gene: 2. The CDR3 is 14 residues long. Germline V lookup: CDR1 GTSNPN, CDR2 SVGIG (reference sequence). CDR3 nucleotides: TGTGCCTGGACAGGGACTAGCTCCTACAATGAGCAGTTCTTC. It translates to CAWTGTSSYNEQFF.

This chain connects TRBV7-8 to TRBJ2-7, with TRBD2 as a possible D gene (5 bases). This CDR3 is 16 amino acids long. CDR1 is SGHVS and CDR2 is FQNEAQ in the germline V gene. V shed 2 bases and J shed 3 bases, with 17 bases lying between them. The CDR3 loop is CASSLQSGHWDYEQYF. CDR3 DNA sequence: TGTGCCAGCAGCTTACAAAGCGGCCATTGGGACTACGAGCAGTACTTC.